This T cell receptor beta chain stems from a study of blood T cell repertoires in COVID-19. Study in general: Whether acute or convalescent, the COVID-19 samples came from the United States, Italy and Spain. PBMCs, B-cell-depleted T cells, or T cells were the source of the cDNA or gDNA that made up the material.

In the source study's methods: Using reference gene primer amplification, nucleated cell counts were estimated. Here immunoSEQ multiplex PCR was the method, and the copy in TCRdb shows in-frame clones only, minus some. That table gives V, J and clone size, and the DNA gave D and trimming. The sample yields over 25,000 clones, just over 90% seen once. CDR3 length equals 15 residues. Germline V gene lookup returns CDR1 SEHNR and CDR2 FQNEAQ (reference sequence). V gave up 5 bases and J gave up 1 base; unmatched junction bases: 7. This sequence joins TRBV7-9 and TRBJ1-1; 7 positions match TRBD1. The clonotype comes from a man aged 55 to 70 with acute or convalescent COVID-19. Sample: peripheral blood. This CDR3 reads CASSAMTGTNTEAFF. The CDR3 nucleotides read TGTGCCAGCAGCGCGATGACAGGGACGAACACTGAAGCTTTCTTT.